This TCR beta chain stems from a study of blood T cell repertoires in COVID-19. In the study overall: Italy, Spain and the United States were the sources of the convalescent and acute COVID-19 samples.

The CDR3 runs to 17 residues. The junction had 12 bases not matched to a gene; V was cut back by 6 bases and J by 7 bases. The germline CDR1 and CDR2 sequences are LGHNT and FRNRAP. The assay was immunoSEQ multiplex PCR, and TCRdb's table has in-frame clones only and misses some. The table shows 10,000 to 15,000 clones, with 85% to 90% occurring only once. The specimen sequenced was peripheral blood. The receptor was isolated from a woman aged 55-70 years with active COVID-19. This chain uses TRBV12-5 with TRBJ2-1; the match to TRBD2 covers 13 bases. The CDR3 is CASGQGTSGTSGNEQFF. Here the CDR3 DNA reads TGTGCTAGTGGACAGGGGACTAGCGGGACCAGCGGGAATGAGCAGTTCTTC.